The 25 T cell receptor beta chains listed next were all sequenced from one sample in a study of OX40 agonist ivuxolimab in advanced cancers. The repertoire was sequenced with immunoSEQ multiplex PCR; TCRdb's copy has only in-frame clones and lacks some. The sample includes 60,000 to 65,000 clones, under 90% of them seen just once. Sample: CD4+ or CD8+ T cells sorted from blood, taken in a trial of the OX40 agonist ivuxolimab. The receptor set was obtained from an adult with an advanced solid tumor such as melanoma, head and neck, liver or kidney cancer.

The chain has TRBV7-9 and TRBJ1-3, with 7 bases that match TRBD1. Germline V gene data show CDR1 as SEHNR and CDR2 as FQNEAQ (reference sequence). With 1 base clipped from V and 0 bases from J, the junction kept 3 bases outside the gene matches. The length of the CDR3 is 16 residues. The CDR3 coding sequence is TGTGCCAGCAGCTTAGAGGACAGGAGCTCTGGAAACACCATATATTTT. It specifies CASSLEDRSSGNTIYF.

The V gene is TRBV6-6, the J gene TRBJ2-3; 9 bases fit TRBD1. This CDR3 is built from 14 residues. V dropped 6 bases and J dropped 5; count of bases not matched to a gene: 6. CDR1 is MNHNY and CDR2 is SVGAGI in the germline V gene (reference sequence). As DNA, the CDR3 is TGTGCCAGCAGAGGGGACAGGGAAAAAGATACGCAGTATTTT. The encoded protein is CASRGDREKDTQYF.

This clone was found a few times. The V call is TRBV5-1, the J call TRBJ2-5; TRBD1 might be the D (6 bases). Germline lookup yields CDR1 SGHRS and CDR2 YFSETQ. With 7 bases removed from V and 5 bases from J, the gap between germline ends came to 21 bases. The CDR3 covers 15 residues. The DNA for the CDR3 is TGCGCCAGCGGGGACGGGACAACTGTTAAGGAGACCCAGTACTTC. Amino acids: CASGDGTTVKETQYF.

The V and J genes are TRBV27 and TRBJ2-1, with D perhaps matching TRBD2 (6 bases). V lost 9 bases and J lost 10, with 25 bases in between. The CDR3 extends over 15 amino acids. CDR1 is MNHEY, CDR2 SMNVEV, per germline (reference sequence). The CDR3 nucleotides read TGTGCCAGTACGCGTGGGGACTTGGCGGGGCGGGAGCAGTTCTTC. Residues: CASTRGDLAGREQFF.

The V call is TRBV18, the J call TRBJ1-2; D not resolved. Between the trimmed V and J ends, which lost 4 bases and 4 bases, there was a span of 19 bases. Per the germline V gene, CDR1 is KGHSH and CDR2 is LQKENI. This CDR3 is built from 16 residues. The CDR3 reads CASSLSGGNRVYGYTF. The CDR3 nucleotides read TGTGCCAGCTCACTCTCAGGCGGGAATAGGGTCTATGGCTACACCTTC.

The chain recombines TRBV6-5 with TRBJ1-1; a weak D match, TRBD1 (6 bases). Germline V CDR1 and CDR2: MNHEY, SVGAGI. The CDR3 contains 15 residues. Deletions cut 7 bases from V and 0 bases from J, with 15 bases between. The CDR3 DNA reads TGTGCCAGCAACTACGGAGACAGGATGAACACTGAAGCTTTCTTT. Encoded protein: CASNYGDRMNTEAFF.

The genes are TRBV5-1 and TRBJ2-1, with 12 bases fitting TRBD2. Germline lookup yields CDR1 SGHRS and CDR2 YFSETQ. Trimming took 3 bases from V and 8 from J; bases not matched to a gene: 6. The CDR3 has 15 residues. The CDR3 sequence: CASSSRTSGAHEQFF. For the CDR3, the DNA is TGCGCCAGCAGCTCAAGGACTAGCGGGGCCCATGAGCAGTTCTTC.

The chain links TRBV5-3 to TRBJ2-7, with 7 bases fitting TRBD1. TRBV5-3 is classed as an ORF, of uncertain function. This CDR3 contains 17 residues. The V gene end was trimmed by 0 bases and the J gene end by 0 bases; junction bases not matched to a gene: 9. In DNA form, the CDR3 reads TGTGCCAGAAGCTTGGACCGTCTCGGGACAGTCTCCTACGAGCAGTACTTC. Its translation is CARSLDRLGTVSYEQYF.

The chain couples TRBV6-1 to TRBJ1-6; unclear D gene. V was trimmed by 7 bases and J by 0 bases, leaving 10 bases between them. In germline, CDR1 is MNHNS, CDR2 SASEGT. This CDR3 contains 15 residues. CDR3 DNA sequence: TGTGCCAGCACTCCGGGGAGCTCCTATAATTCACCCCTCCACTTT. Its protein product is CASTPGSSYNSPLHF.

This clone was counted a few times. The chain links TRBV18 to TRBJ1-2, with a tentative D call TRBD1 (5 bases). V was clipped by 2 bases and J by 0 bases, with 7 bases between them. Germline V CDR1 and CDR2: KGHSH, LQKENI. The CDR3 spans 14 residues. CDR3 sequence: CASSPGGANYGYTF. The CDR3 nucleotides read TGTGCCAGCTCACCAGGGGGAGCTAACTATGGCTACACCTTC. The whole variable domain, filled in from reference TRBV18 and TRBJ1-2, reads NAGVMQNPRHLVRRRGQEARLRCSPMKGHSHVYWYRQLPEEGLKFMVYLQKENIIDESGMPKERFSAEFPKEGPSILRIQQVVRGDSAAYFCASSPGGANYGYTFGSGTRLTVV.

CDR3 loop: CASSELAGISGANVLTF. The CDR3 region has the DNA TGTGCCAGCTCAGAACTAGCGGGGATCTCTGGGGCCAACGTCCTGACTTTC. V usage is TRBV18 and J usage is TRBJ2-6; 10 bases fit TRBD2. CDR3 length: 17 amino acids. Germline CDR1 is KGHSH and CDR2 is LQKENI. Germline trimming cut 5 bases from V and 0 bases from J; bases unmatched to any gene: 4. The entire variable domain, with the rest obtained from reference TRBV18 and TRBJ2-6, is as follows: NAGVMQNPRHLVRRRGQEARLRCSPMKGHSHVYWYRQLPEEGLKFMVYLQKENIIDESGMPKERFSAEFPKEGPSILRIQQVVRGDSAAYFCASSELAGISGANVLTFGAGSRLTVL.

This clone was seen only once. This rearrangement joins TRBV7-9 to TRBJ1-2; 8 bases match TRBD1. The CDR3 is 16 residues long. Germline assignment: CDR1 SEHNR and CDR2 FQNEAQ (reference sequence). V was clipped by 1 base and J by 8 bases; unmatched bases: 12. CDR3: CASSLVGAGGAGGYTF. The CDR3 coding sequence is TGTGCCAGCAGCTTAGTGGGCGCAGGGGGCGCCGGAGGCTACACCTTC.

The CDR3 sequence is CASSLALGGNIQYF. CDR3 sequence (DNA): TGTGCCAGCAGCTTAGCGTTAGGAGGAAACATTCAGTACTTC. The chain couples TRBV7-6 to TRBJ2-4; the D gene is possibly TRBD2 (5 bases). V lost 0 bases and J 6 bases, leaving 9 bases between the germline ends. From germline, CDR1 is SGHVS and CDR2 FNYEAQ. The CDR3 runs 14 residues.

The chain is built from TRBV9 and TRBJ1-4, with a weak D call TRBD1 (5 bases). The V end was cut by 0 bases, the J end by 7 bases, with 10 bases between. The CDR3 has 14 amino acids. Per the germline V gene, CDR1 is SGDLS and CDR2 is YYNGEE. The DNA for the CDR3 is TGTGCCAGCAGCGTAGGGGGGTTCGGTGAAAAACTGTTTTTT. Amino acid sequence: CASSVGGFGEKLFF. Full variable domain (rest looked up from reference TRBV9 and TRBJ1-4): DSGVTQTPKHLITATGQRVTLRCSPRSGDLSVYWYQQSLDQGLQFLIQYYNGEERAKGNILERFSAQQFPDLHSELNLSSLELGDSALYFCASSVGGFGEKLFFGSGTQLSVL.

The chain combines TRBV9 with TRBJ2-3, with 12 bases matching TRBD2. This CDR3 spans 15 amino acids. J gave up 6 bases and V 4 bases, and 6 bases lay outside the gene matches. The germline CDR1 and CDR2 sequences are SGDLS and YYNGEE. CDR3 coding DNA: TGTGCCAGCAGCACTACTAGCGGGGGGCTCGATACGCAGTATTTT. As protein: CASSTTSGGLDTQYF.

The chain carries TRBV6-5 and TRBJ2-2, with 12 bases fitting TRBD2. V trimming: 3 bases; J trimming: 6 bases; junction bases outside the gene matches: 2. Germline V gene data show CDR1 as MNHEY and CDR2 as SVGAGI. The CDR3 length is 15 residues. The CDR3, as DNA: TGTGCCAGCAGTTATCTAGCGGGGGGGCCCGGGGAGCTGTTTTTT. It encodes CASSYLAGGPGELFF.

This clone was counted once. J is TRBJ1-1 and V is TRBV19; D ambiguous. The CDR3 sequence is 18 residues long. Trimming pared 7 bases from V and 0 bases from J, leaving 24 bases between. CDR1 is LNHDA, CDR2 SQIVND, per germline (reference sequence). CDR3 nucleotide sequence: TGTGCCAGTACCGTTCGTTCCGCAGGTCCCCTTATGAACACTGAAGCTTTCTTT. Amino acids: CASTVRSAGPLMNTEAFF.

The chain employs TRBV6-1 and TRBJ1-1, with a weak D call TRBD1 (6 bases). The V end was cut by 7 bases, the J end by 7 bases, with 16 bases between. The CDR3 spans 13 residues. Germline assignment: CDR1 MNHNS and CDR2 SASEGT. CDR3 protein: CASIRNQGYEAFF. CDR3 nucleotides: TGTGCCAGCATTCGCAATCAGGGGTATGAAGCTTTCTTT.

The J gene is TRBJ1-3, the V gene TRBV6-5; 12 bases line up with TRBD1. The CDR3 runs to 16 residues. V trimming: 4 bases; J trimming: 3 bases; junction bases outside the gene matches: 4. CDR1 is MNHEY, CDR2 SVGAGI, per germline. The CDR3: CASSSGQGALGNTIYF. The CDR3, as DNA: TGTGCCAGCAGTTCGGGACAGGGGGCGCTTGGAAACACCATATATTTT.

The V and J genes are TRBV14 and TRBJ2-1; 9 nucleotides agree with TRBD2. Germline CDR1 is SGHDN and CDR2 is FVKESK. V lost 4 bases, J lost 5 bases, and 6 bases stayed unmatched. CDR3 length: 15 amino acids. The CDR3 sequence is CASSRAGGPNNEQFF. Here the CDR3 DNA reads TGTGCCAGCAGCCGGGCGGGGGGGCCTAACAATGAGCAGTTCTTC. The variable domain in full, with the rest retrieved from reference TRBV14 and TRBJ2-1, is EAGVTQFPSHSVIEKGQTVTLRCDPISGHDNLYWYRRVMGKEIKFLLHFVKESKQDESGMPNNRFLAERTGGTYSTLKVQPAELEDSGVYFCASSRAGGPNNEQFFGPGTRLTVL.

The V call is TRBV5-1, the J call TRBJ1-4; possible D gene TRBD1, 6 bases. This CDR3 region has 14 residues. Per the germline V gene, CDR1 is SGHRS and CDR2 is YFSETQ. The V end was cut by 4 bases, the J end by 8 bases, with 15 bases between. In DNA form, the CDR3 reads TGCGCCAGCAGCAAGGACAGCCTGAGGGAAAAACTGTTTTTT. Translating it yields CASSKDSLREKLFF.

The V gene is TRBV7-6, the J gene TRBJ2-5; D not certain. Germline CDR1 reads SGHVS; CDR2 reads FNYEAQ. With 0 bases removed from V and 5 bases from J, the gap between germline ends came to 4 bases. This CDR3 comprises 12 residues. This CDR3 reads CASSLASETQYF. CDR3 DNA sequence: TGTGCCAGCAGCTTAGCCTCGGAGACCCAGTACTTC.

The chain joins TRBV6-1 to TRBJ1-5; D not certain. Trimming removed 3 bases from V and 0 bases from J, with 6 bases in between. Germline V CDR1 and CDR2: MNHNS, SASEGT. This CDR3 contains 14 residues. CDR3 sequence reads: CASSEAASNQPQHF. For the CDR3, the DNA is TGTGCCAGCAGTGAGGCCGCTAGCAATCAGCCCCAGCATTTT.

The chain employs TRBV29-1 and TRBJ2-1; D might be TRBD1 or TRBD2, each matching 5 bases. V shed 4 bases and J shed 1 base, with 14 bases lying between them. The CDR3 spans 15 residues. Germline V gene lookup returns CDR1 SQVTM and CDR2 ANQGSEA. CDR3 region: CSVGGGVASYNEQFF. CDR3 nucleotide sequence: TGCAGCGTTGGGGGCGGAGTAGCGTCCTACAATGAGCAGTTCTTC.

This sequence joins TRBV6-1 and TRBJ2-1; perhaps TRBD1 as D (5 bases). CDR1 is MNHNS, CDR2 SASEGT, per germline. V was shortened by 3 bases and J by 4 bases, with 16 bases between the two germline ends. The CDR3 is made up of 16 amino acids. The CDR3 here is CASSEKTTGRYNEQFF. DNA for the CDR3: TGTGCCAGCAGTGAGAAAACTACAGGCCGATACAATGAGCAGTTCTTC.